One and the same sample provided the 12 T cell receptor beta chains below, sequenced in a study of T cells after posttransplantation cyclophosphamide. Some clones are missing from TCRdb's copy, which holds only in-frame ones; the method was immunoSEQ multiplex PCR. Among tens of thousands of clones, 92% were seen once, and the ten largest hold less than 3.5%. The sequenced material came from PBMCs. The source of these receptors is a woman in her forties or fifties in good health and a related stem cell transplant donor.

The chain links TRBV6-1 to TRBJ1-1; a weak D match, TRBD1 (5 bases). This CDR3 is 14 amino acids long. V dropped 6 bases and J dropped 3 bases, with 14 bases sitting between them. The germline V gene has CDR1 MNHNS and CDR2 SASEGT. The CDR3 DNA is TGTGCCAGCAGGTCAGGGTTCTTGGACACTGAAGCTTTCTTT. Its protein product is CASRSGFLDTEAFF.

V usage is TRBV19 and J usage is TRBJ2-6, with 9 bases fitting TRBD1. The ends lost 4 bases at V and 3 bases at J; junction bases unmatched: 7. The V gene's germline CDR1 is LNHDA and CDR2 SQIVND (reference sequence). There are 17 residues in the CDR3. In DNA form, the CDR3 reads TGTGCCAGTAGTAGGGACAGGGCTTGGAGTGGGGCCAACGTCCTGACTTTC. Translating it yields CASSRDRAWSGANVLTF.

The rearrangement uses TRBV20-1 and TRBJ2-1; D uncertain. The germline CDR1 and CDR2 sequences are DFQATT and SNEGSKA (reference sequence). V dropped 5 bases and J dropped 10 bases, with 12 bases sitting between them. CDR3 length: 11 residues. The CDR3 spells CSALVSEEQFF. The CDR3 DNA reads TGCAGTGCTTTAGTATCCGAGGAGCAGTTCTTC.

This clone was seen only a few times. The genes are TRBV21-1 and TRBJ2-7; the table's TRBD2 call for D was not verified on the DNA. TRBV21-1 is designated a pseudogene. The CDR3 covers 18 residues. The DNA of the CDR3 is TGTGCCAGCAGCAGGGGCGGGAGCGAACCCAACCCTTCGGACGAGCAGTACTTC. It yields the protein CASSRGGSEPNPSDEQYF.

CDR3 amino acids: CASSFGAEQFF. The CDR3 DNA sequence: TGTGCCAGCAGTTTCGGTGCCGAGCAGTTCTTC. This chain links TRBV2 with TRBJ2-1; D gene unclear. The germline V and J ends were trimmed by 5 bases and 10 bases, with 9 bases remaining between them. CDR3 length: 11 residues. Germline CDR1 and CDR2: SNHLY and FYNNEI.

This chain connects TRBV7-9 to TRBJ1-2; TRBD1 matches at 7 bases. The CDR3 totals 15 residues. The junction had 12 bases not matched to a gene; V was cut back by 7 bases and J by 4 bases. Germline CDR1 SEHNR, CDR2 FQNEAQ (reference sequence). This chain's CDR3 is CASTFTGTEFYGYTF. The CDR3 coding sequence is TGTGCCAGCACCTTCACCGGGACAGAATTCTATGGCTACACCTTC.

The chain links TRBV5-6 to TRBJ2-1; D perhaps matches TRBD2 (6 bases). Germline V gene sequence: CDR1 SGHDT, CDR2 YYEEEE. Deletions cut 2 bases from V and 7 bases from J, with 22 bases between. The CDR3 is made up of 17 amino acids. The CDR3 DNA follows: TGTGCCAGCAGCTTCAGAAAAGCTCCGGGACTTGAGAATGAGCAGTTCTTC. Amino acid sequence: CASSFRKAPGLENEQFF.

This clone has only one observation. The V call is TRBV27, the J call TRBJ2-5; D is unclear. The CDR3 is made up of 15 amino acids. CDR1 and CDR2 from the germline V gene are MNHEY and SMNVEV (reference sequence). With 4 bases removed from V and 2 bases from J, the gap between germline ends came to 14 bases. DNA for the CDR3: TGTGCCAGCAGTTGGGCTGGGCGATTTCAAGAGACCCAGTACTTC. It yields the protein CASSWAGRFQETQYF.

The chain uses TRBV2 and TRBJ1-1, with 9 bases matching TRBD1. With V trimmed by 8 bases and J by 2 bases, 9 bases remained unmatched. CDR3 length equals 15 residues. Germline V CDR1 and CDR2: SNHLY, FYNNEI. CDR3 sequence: CASSALTGGNTEAFF. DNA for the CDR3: TGTGCCAGCTCGGCCCTGACAGGGGGAAACACTGAAGCTTTCTTT. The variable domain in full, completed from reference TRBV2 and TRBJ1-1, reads EPEVTQTPSHQVTQMGQEVILRCVPISNHLYFYWYRQILGQKVEFLVSFYNNEISEKSEIFDDQFSVERPDGSNFTLKIRSTKLEDSAMYFCASSALTGGNTEAFFGQGTRLTVV.

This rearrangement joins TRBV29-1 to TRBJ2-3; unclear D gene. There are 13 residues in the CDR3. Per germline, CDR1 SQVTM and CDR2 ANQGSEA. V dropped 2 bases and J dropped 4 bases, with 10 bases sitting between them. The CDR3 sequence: CSVEPARSDTQYF. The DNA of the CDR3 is TGCAGCGTTGAACCCGCCCGGTCAGATACGCAGTATTTT.

The CDR3 DNA is TGTGCCAGCAGTTACTCTTTGCCTACCACCGGGGAGCTGTTTTTT. It translates to CASSYSLPTTGELFF. The V gene is TRBV6-5, the J gene TRBJ2-2; D unresolved. The CDR3 covers 15 residues. Germline CDR1 MNHEY, CDR2 SVGAGI. V lost 0 bases to trimming and J lost 4 bases, with 9 bases between them.

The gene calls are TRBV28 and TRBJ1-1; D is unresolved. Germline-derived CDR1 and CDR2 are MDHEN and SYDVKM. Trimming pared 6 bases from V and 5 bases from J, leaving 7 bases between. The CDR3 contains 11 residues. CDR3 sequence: CASRQITEAFF. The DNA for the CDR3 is TGTGCCAGCAGACAGATTACTGAAGCTTTCTTT.